The 29 T cell receptor beta chains listed next were all sequenced from one sample in a study of shared clonotypes between healthy human individuals. TCRdb keeps only in-frame clones here, not all; method: immunoSEQ multiplex PCR. The sample shows a few hundred thousand clones, 79% of them seen only once. Sequencing was done on a sample of PBMCs. These receptors originate from a middle-aged woman in good health. Some clones in this sample may be carry-over from other donors' samples.

The V and J genes are TRBV25-1 and TRBJ2-5; D might be TRBD2 (5 bases). The germline V gene has CDR1 MGHDK and CDR2 SYGVNS. V was trimmed by 0 bases and J by 6 bases, leaving 8 bases between them. The CDR3 length is 13 residues. The CDR3 DNA sequence: TGTGCCAGCAGTGAATACGGGGATCAGACCCAGTACTTC. Its translation is CASSEYGDQTQYF.

The rearrangement links TRBV7-3 to TRBJ2-2; perhaps D is TRBD1 or TRBD2 (5 bases each). V gave up 5 bases and J gave up 5 bases, with 12 bases separating them. Germline V CDR1 and CDR2: SGHTA, FQGTGA. This CDR3 has 14 residues. CDR3 in DNA: TGTGCCAGCAGCCCAGGGAGTCGGACCGGGGAGCTGTTTTTT. Translated: CASSPGSRTGELFF.

This chain uses TRBV13 with TRBJ2-5; 7 nucleotides match TRBD2. CDR1 is PRHDT, CDR2 FYEKMQ, per germline (reference sequence). V lost 8 bases to trimming and J lost 2 bases; unmatched junction nucleotides: 2. The CDR3 runs to 12 residues. The CDR3 region is CASGGGQETQYF. CDR3 coding DNA: TGTGCCAGCGGGGGAGGGCAAGAGACCCAGTACTTC.

The chain combines TRBV18 with TRBJ2-5, with TRBD2 matching 12 bases. The J call is uncertain, as TRBJ2-7 better fits the DNA end. Per the germline V gene, CDR1 is KGHSH and CDR2 is LQKENI. CDR3 size: 15 residues. Written as DNA, the CDR3 is TGTGCCAGCTCACCACCGACTAGCGGGAGATCCGAGCAGTACTTC. As protein: CASSPPTSGRSEQYF.

The rearrangement links TRBV28 to TRBJ1-5; the match to TRBD1 covers 7 bases. The CDR3 has 18 amino acids. J lost 3 bases, V lost 4 bases, and 15 bases had no gene match. The germline V gene has CDR1 MDHEN and CDR2 SYDVKM. CDR3 protein: CASSSTEWQGVLNQPQHF. As DNA, the CDR3 is TGTGCCAGCAGTTCCACGGAATGGCAGGGGGTGCTCAATCAGCCCCAGCATTTT.

The chain couples TRBV5-1 to TRBJ2-1; TRBD2 agrees at 8 bases. J gave up 5 bases and V 4 bases, and 8 bases lay outside the gene matches. Germline CDR1 is SGHRS and CDR2 is YFSETQ. CDR3 size: 15 residues. CDR3 protein: CASSGQLAGNNEQFF. The CDR3 nucleotides read TGCGCCAGCAGCGGACAGTTAGCGGGGAACAATGAGCAGTTCTTC.

V gene TRBV2 combines with J gene TRBJ1-5; 7 nucleotides line up with TRBD1. Trimming removed 6 bases from V and 5 bases from J; junction bases left unmatched: 7. The V gene's germline CDR1 is SNHLY and CDR2 FYNNEI. The CDR3 extends over 14 amino acids. Here the CDR3 reads CASRFTGVDQPQHF. The CDR3 DNA is TGTGCCAGCAGATTTACAGGGGTGGATCAGCCCCAGCATTTT.

There are a few counts of this clone. The rearrangement joins TRBV19 to TRBJ1-2; D not resolved. V was cut by 4 bases and J by 6 bases, with 12 bases left in between. The CDR3 runs 13 residues. Germline V gene sequence: CDR1 LNHDA, CDR2 SQIVND (reference sequence). Here the CDR3 DNA reads TGTGCCAGTAGTAAGGGATTACTCCATGGCTACACCTTC. Protein product: CASSKGLLHGYTF.

This clone was detected only a few times. The V call is TRBV29-1, the J call TRBJ1-1; D gene ambiguous. The CDR3 has 11 amino acids. Germline CDR1 reads SQVTM; CDR2 reads ANQGSEA. V lost 3 bases and J 1 base, leaving 3 bases between the germline ends. CDR3 bases: TGCAGCGTTGACTGGAACACTGAAGCTTTCTTT. Its translation is CSVDWNTEAFF.

The rearrangement uses TRBV19 and TRBJ1-4; 8 nucleotides agree with TRBD1. Germline assignment: CDR1 LNHDA and CDR2 SQIVND (reference sequence). The CDR3 contains 15 residues. The V gene end was trimmed by 5 bases and the J gene end by 8 bases; junction bases not matched to a gene: 10. CDR3 amino acids: CASSVNSGGDEKLFF. CDR3 nucleotides: TGTGCCAGTAGTGTAAACTCAGGGGGCGACGAAAAACTGTTTTTT.

The CDR3 DNA sequence: TGTGCCAGCAGTGACCCGGACAGGGTCTCCCTCGGTGGCTACACCTTC. Translation gives CASSDPDRVSLGGYTF. The J gene is TRBJ1-2, the V gene TRBV6-1; TRBD1 matches at 8 bases. Trimming at V came to 3 bases and at J to 7 bases, leaving 13 bases not matched to a gene. Germline V gene lookup returns CDR1 MNHNS and CDR2 SASEGT. The CDR3 totals 16 residues.

The chain links TRBV7-9 to TRBJ2-4; 9 bases are a match to TRBD1. Germline trimming cut 5 bases from V and 1 base from J; bases unmatched to any gene: 6. Germline assignment: CDR1 SEHNR and CDR2 FQNEAQ (reference sequence). The CDR3 length is 16 residues. The CDR3 nucleotides are TGTGCCAGCAGCCCGTGGACAGGGGTGGCCAAAAACATTCAGTACTTC. Protein: CASSPWTGVAKNIQYF.

The J gene is TRBJ1-1, the V gene TRBV10-1; 7 bases match TRBD1. CDR3 length: 15 residues. The junction had 9 bases not matched to a gene; V was cut back by 6 bases and J by 2 bases. From germline, CDR1 is WNHNN and CDR2 SYGVQD (reference sequence). For the CDR3, the DNA is TGCGCCAGCAGCGTCCCGAGGGACAGAAACACTGAAGCTTTCTTT. This translates into CASSVPRDRNTEAFF.

To note about this clone: This could be a read error, since a much larger clone is one nucleotide away. The chain combines TRBV30 with TRBJ2-7; 10 bases fit TRBD2. The CDR3 totals 14 residues. Per germline, CDR1 GTSNPN and CDR2 SVGIG (reference sequence). The DNA of the CDR3 is TGTGCCTGGAGTGTACTAGCGGGGTCCTGCGAGCAGTACTTC. This codes for CAWSVLAGSCEQYF.

The chain combines TRBV11-2 with TRBJ2-1, with D unclear. The germline CDR1 and CDR2 sequences are SGHAT and FQNNGV. The CDR3 runs 13 residues. The V gene lost 5 bases and the J gene lost 8 bases, with 13 bases spanning the gap. This CDR3 reads CASSPSSRDEQFF. CDR3 DNA sequence: TGTGCCAGCAGCCCCAGTAGCCGGGATGAGCAGTTCTTC.

V gene TRBV19 combines with J gene TRBJ2-3; 11 nucleotides line up with TRBD2. V was clipped by 5 bases and J by 9 bases; unmatched bases: 10. The CDR3 length is 15 residues. The germline V gene has CDR1 LNHDA and CDR2 SQIVND (reference sequence). In DNA form, the CDR3 reads TGTGCCAGTAGTTCTAGTAGCGGGAGGGCATGGACGCAGTATTTT. It codes for CASSSSSGRAWTQYF.

The chain employs TRBV9 and TRBJ2-7, with 12 bases lining up with TRBD2. Germline V CDR1 and CDR2: SGDLS, YYNGEE. V dropped 0 bases and J dropped 2; count of bases not matched to a gene: 3. This CDR3 region has 16 residues. The chain's CDR3 is CASSVVGTSGPYEQYF. CDR3 coding DNA: TGTGCCAGCAGCGTAGTAGGGACTAGCGGGCCCTACGAGCAGTACTTC.

The chain joins TRBV2 to TRBJ1-5; tentative D call: TRBD1 (5 bases). Germline V gives CDR1 SNHLY, CDR2 FYNNEI. V lost 6 bases, J lost 6 bases, and 15 bases lay in between. CDR3 size: 14 residues. CDR3 region: CASSVTDTSQPQHF. The DNA for the CDR3 is TGTGCCAGCAGCGTGACAGATACTTCTCAGCCCCAGCATTTT.

V gene TRBV5-5 combines with J gene TRBJ2-7; D unclear. Germline V gene sequence: CDR1 SGHKS, CDR2 YYEKEE (reference sequence). The CDR3 is made up of 14 amino acids. V lost 3 bases and J 7 bases, leaving 17 bases between the germline ends. The CDR3 DNA sequence: TGTGCCAGCAGCTCGGACCCCTTCATCGTGGAGCAGTACTTC. It specifies CASSSDPFIVEQYF. The full variable domain, completed using reference TRBV5-5 and TRBJ2-7, is DAGVTQSPTHLIKTRGQQVTLRCSPISGHKSVSWYQQVLGQGPQFIFQYYEKEERGRGNFPDRFSARQFPNYSSELNVNALLLGDSALYLCASSSDPFIVEQYFGPGTRLTVT.

This CDR3 is CASSSQGEKLFF. The CDR3 bases are TGTGCCAGCAGCTCCCAGGGCGAAAAACTGTTTTTT. J is TRBJ1-4 and V is TRBV7-2; weak D call: TRBD1 (5 bases). V lost 4 bases and J 8 bases, leaving 8 bases between the germline ends. The CDR3 has 12 residues. CDR1 and CDR2 from the germline V gene are SGHTA and FQGNSA.

This sequence joins TRBV6-1 and TRBJ2-4; a weak D match, TRBD2 (6 bases). V shed 2 bases and J shed 0 bases, with 20 bases lying between them. Germline V gene sequence: CDR1 MNHNS, CDR2 SASEGT. The CDR3 extends over 19 amino acids. The CDR3: CASSEKGFRDSLAKNIQYF. CDR3 nucleotides: TGTGCCAGCAGTGAAAAAGGATTCCGGGACTCCTTAGCCAAAAACATTCAGTACTTC.

The CDR3 is CASSIAGQQYNEQFF. For the CDR3, the DNA is TGTGCCAGTAGTATAGCGGGACAGCAATACAATGAGCAGTTCTTC. This chain connects TRBV19 to TRBJ2-1, with 7 bases identical to TRBD1. Per germline, CDR1 LNHDA and CDR2 SQIVND (reference sequence). The CDR3 contains 15 residues. J was trimmed by 4 bases and V by 1 base; bases with no gene match: 4.

A single count supports this clone. The CDR3 DNA sequence: TGTGCCAGCAGCGAGGGACAGGGCTCAGATACGCAGTATTTT. Amino acid sequence: CASSEGQGSDTQYF. The genes are TRBV2 and TRBJ2-3; TRBD1 matches at 9 bases. The CDR3 extends over 14 amino acids. Germline trimming cut 6 bases from V and 4 bases from J; bases unmatched to any gene: 5. Germline lookup yields CDR1 SNHLY and CDR2 FYNNEI.

V and J are TRBV9 and TRBJ2-3; D unclear. The CDR3 runs to 14 residues. V shed 0 bases and J shed 6 bases, with 11 bases lying between them. Germline loops: CDR1 SGDLS, CDR2 YYNGEE. CDR3: CASSVGTNGDTQYF. Here the CDR3 DNA reads TGTGCCAGCAGCGTAGGGACGAATGGGGATACGCAGTATTTT.

As for this clone: This could be a read error, since a much larger clone is one nucleotide away. The same CDR3 also results from other DNA sequences found in this sample. The chain uses TRBV4-2 and TRBJ2-5, with 12 bases fitting TRBD2. With V trimmed by 0 bases and J by 5 bases, 16 bases remained unmatched. CDR3 length equals 20 residues. Germline V gives CDR1 LGHNA, CDR2 YNFKEQ. CDR3 protein: CASSQDLDRPLAGGKETQYF. The CDR3, as DNA: TGTGCCAGCAGCCAAGATCTCGATAGACCTCTAGCGGGAGGGAAGGAGACCCAGTACTTC.

The rearrangement uses TRBV20-1 and TRBJ1-2; 9 bases agree with TRBD1. Germline CDR1 reads DFQATT; CDR2 reads SNEGSKA (reference sequence). The CDR3 is 11 amino acids. J gave up 7 bases and V 6 bases, and 3 bases lay outside the gene matches. The CDR3 region is CSARDRVGYTF. Here the CDR3 DNA reads TGCAGTGCCCGGGACAGGGTTGGCTACACCTTC.

V gene TRBV4-3 combines with J gene TRBJ2-7, with D perhaps TRBD1 or TRBD2 (5 bases each). Trimming took off 0 bases at V and 3 bases at J, with 18 bases between the two ends. This CDR3 is 17 amino acids long. The V gene's germline CDR1 is LGHNA and CDR2 YSLEER. CDR3 in amino acids: CASSQDSRPGSFYEQYF. The CDR3 region has the DNA TGCGCCAGCAGCCAAGATAGTAGGCCAGGGAGTTTCTACGAGCAGTACTTC.

The CDR3 region is CASSQGLATTQYF. The CDR3 bases are TGCGCCAGCAGCCAGGGTCTAGCAACTACGCAGTATTTT. This chain joins TRBV4-3 and TRBJ2-3, with TRBD2 as a possible D gene (5 bases). Germline V gene lookup returns CDR1 LGHNA and CDR2 YSLEER. With 3 bases removed from V and 8 bases from J, the gap between germline ends came to 12 bases. The CDR3 runs 13 residues.

The rearrangement links TRBV11-2 to TRBJ2-1, with D possibly called TRBD1 or TRBD2 (5 bases each). Per the germline V gene, CDR1 is SGHAT and CDR2 is FQNNGV. V was cut by 2 bases and J by 7 bases, with 18 bases left in between. There are 16 residues in the CDR3. CDR3 sequence: CASSLSGTPLWNEQFF. The DNA of the CDR3 is TGTGCCAGCAGCTTATCTGGGACCCCTCTTTGGAATGAGCAGTTCTTC.